This TCR beta chain was observed in a study of shared clonotypes between healthy human individuals. Profiling relied on immunoSEQ multiplex PCR, and the TCRdb table lists in-frame clones only, not all of them. Seen here are millions of clones, around 94% observed once, and the top ten hold around 0.14%. This CDR3 region has 14 residues. The germline gives CDR1 KGHSH, CDR2 LQKENI. V lost 3 bases, J lost 4 bases, and 12 bases lay in between. Sequenced sample: naive CD4+ T cells sorted from blood. Subset: CD45RA+ positively selected. The chain joins TRBV18 to TRBJ1-2, with D unclear. This sequence was found in a young man in good health. The CDR3 here is CASSPDEAVYGYTF. CDR3 nucleotides: TGTGCCAGCTCACCCGACGAGGCAGTCTATGGCTACACCTTC.